This is a list of T cell receptor beta chains from one sample in a study of T cell responses to AZD1222 COVID-19 vaccine. Here immunoSEQ multiplex PCR was the method, and the copy in TCRdb shows in-frame clones only, minus some. Among fewer than 85,000 clones listed, 88% were seen once. Specimen: peripheral blood, collected 28 days after the second dose of the MenACWY control vaccine. The receptors originated from an adult who received the MenACWY meningococcal vaccine as a control. Each CDR3 is given without its conserved first and last residue. Each record gives: V gene, J gene, CDR3 protein.

TRBV11-2	TRBJ1-4	ASSPTGGHEKLF
TRBV7-9	TRBJ2-5	ASSLQLEETQY
TRBV6-2/TRBV6-3	TRBJ1-6	ASSYEVPGNSPLH
TRBV7-9	TRBJ1-1	ASSFSDLEAF
TRBV11-2	TRBJ2-1	ASTRRYAGEQF
TRBV19	TRBJ1-1	ASSNQGARTEAF
TRBV7-2	TRBJ1-1	ASSLGREGGAAEAF
TRBV24-1	TRBJ2-4	ATSPDRGDIQY
TRBV18	TRBJ1-4	ASSPLEGRNEKLF
TRBV18	TRBJ1-2	ASSPPGDRGYT
TRBV15	TRBJ2-1	ATSRDRGADYNEQF